Below, 9 T cell receptor beta chains from the same sample are listed, as sequenced in a study of coeliac disease. Produced via immunoSEQ multiplex PCR; TCRdb's table is partial and in-frame only. The data contain more than 2,500 clones, roughly 70% of them singletons. The sequencing input was lymphocytes from the gut lamina propria. The source of these receptors is a man older than 75 without celiac disease.

The genes are TRBV6-4 and TRBJ2-3, with 13 bases lining up with TRBD2. The CDR3 runs 15 residues. The germline V gene has CDR1 MRHNA and CDR2 SNTAGT. V lost 6 bases and J lost 7; bases outside the gene matches: 7. The CDR3 region has the DNA TGTGCCAGCAGCGGGACTAGCGGGAATAGGAATACGCAGTATTTT. Amino acid sequence: CASSGTSGNRNTQYF.

This clone was seen just once. The chain combines TRBV4-1 with TRBJ1-3, with a tentative D call TRBD1 (6 bases). CDR1 is MGHRA and CDR2 is YSYEKL in the germline V gene. This CDR3 has 14 amino acids. V was pared by 0 bases and J by 7 bases, with 10 bases between. CDR3 sequence: CASSQDQGLNTIYF. The DNA of the CDR3 is TGCGCCAGCAGCCAAGATCAGGGGCTGAACACCATATATTTT.

The chain couples TRBV9 to TRBJ1-5; 11 nucleotides align to TRBD1. This CDR3 spans 16 amino acids. V lost 4 bases to trimming and J lost 2 bases; unmatched junction nucleotides: 5. CDR1 and CDR2 (germline): SGDLS, YYNGEE. The CDR3 sequence: CASSPGTGGGNQPQHF. DNA for the CDR3: TGTGCCAGCAGCCCCGGGACAGGGGGAGGCAATCAGCCCCAGCATTTT. Together with reference TRBV9 and TRBJ1-5, the CDR3 gives the full variable domain: DSGVTQTPKHLITATGQRVTLRCSPRSGDLSVYWYQQSLDQGLQFLIQYYNGEERAKGNILERFSAQQFPDLHSELNLSSLELGDSALYFCASSPGTGGGNQPQHFGDGTRLSIL.

This sequence joins TRBV10-1 and TRBJ2-3; tentative D call: TRBD1 (6 bases). V was cut by 2 bases and J by 2 bases, with 8 bases left in between. The CDR3 contains 14 residues. From germline, CDR1 is WNHNN and CDR2 SYGVQD (reference sequence). The CDR3 sequence: CASSEGTHTDTQYF. The CDR3 nucleotides are TGCGCCAGCAGTGAGGGGACACACACAGATACGCAGTATTTT.

V is TRBV7-9 and J is TRBJ2-5, with D possibly matching TRBD2 (6 bases). Germline loops: CDR1 SEHNR, CDR2 FQNEAQ (reference sequence). The V end lost 3 bases, the J end lost 0 bases, and 8 bases lay between the germline ends. This CDR3 is built from 14 residues. The CDR3 sequence: CASSFWRDQETQYF. The DNA for the CDR3 is TGTGCCAGCAGCTTTTGGAGGGACCAAGAGACCCAGTACTTC.

This clone was seen only a few times. V usage is TRBV5-6 and J usage is TRBJ1-2; 9 nucleotides align to TRBD1. With 4 bases clipped from V and 3 bases from J, the junction kept 13 bases outside the gene matches. The CDR3 consists of 17 residues. CDR1 SGHDT and CDR2 YYEEEE come from the germline V gene. CDR3 DNA: TGTGCCAGCAGCCCTAGAATCCGGGACAGGGTCGACTATGGCTACACCTTC. The encoded protein is CASSPRIRDRVDYGYTF. Supplemented by reference TRBV5-6 and TRBJ1-2, the full variable domain reads DAGVTQSPTHLIKTRGQQVTLRCSPKSGHDTVSWYQQALGQGPQFIFQYYEEEERQRGNFPDRFSGHQFPNYSSELNVNALLLGDSALYLCASSPRIRDRVDYGYTFGSGTRLTVV.

This clone was detected a few times. The rearrangement links TRBV6-4 to TRBJ2-3; TRBD2 aligns across 8 bases. The CDR3 is 14 amino acids. J gave up 5 bases and V 5 bases, and 6 bases lay outside the gene matches. Germline V gene lookup returns CDR1 MRHNA and CDR2 SNTAGT. CDR3 protein: CASSRAGAGDTQYF. CDR3 sequence (DNA): TGTGCCAGCAGTAGAGCGGGGGCTGGAGATACGCAGTATTTT.

V gene TRBV2 combines with J gene TRBJ2-3, with 11 bases fitting TRBD2. Trimming at V came to 5 bases and at J to 4 bases, leaving 5 bases not matched to a gene. The CDR3 spans 15 residues. Germline lookup yields CDR1 SNHLY and CDR2 FYNNEI. The CDR3 loop reads CASSFTSGSADTQYF. CDR3 DNA sequence: TGTGCCAGCAGTTTTACTAGCGGGAGCGCAGATACGCAGTATTTT.

The J gene is TRBJ2-3, the V gene TRBV16; 7 bases align to TRBD1. Looked up from germline, CDR1 is KGHSY and CDR2 is FQNENV. V shed 2 bases, J shed 2 bases, and the junction held 1 base outside the gene matches. The CDR3 loop spans 14 amino acids. The CDR3 here is CASSQGTVTDTQYF. DNA of the CDR3: TGTGCCAGCAGCCAAGGGACAGTCACAGATACGCAGTATTTT.